This T cell receptor (beta chain) was sequenced for a study of OX40 agonist ivuxolimab in advanced cancers. Turning to the study itself: Of mixed ages from about 20 to 80 and averaging about 60 years, the group was more than 65% male.

Germline-derived CDR1 and CDR2 are KGHSH and LQKENI. The CDR3 covers 15 residues. V was pared by 2 bases and J by 2 bases, with 9 bases between. The assay was immunoSEQ multiplex PCR, and TCRdb's table has in-frame clones only and misses some. The sample includes 30,000 to 45,000 clones, around 89% of them seen just once. V and J are TRBV18 and TRBJ2-2; D gene unclear. The sequencing used CD4+ or CD8+ T cells sorted from blood, collected in a trial of the OX40 agonist ivuxolimab. This sequence was found in an adult with an advanced solid tumor such as melanoma, head and neck, liver or kidney cancer. This chain's CDR3 is CASSPVYTNTGELFF. CDR3 nucleotides: TGTGCCAGCTCACCAGTATACACAAACACCGGGGAGCTGTTTTTT. Full variable domain (rest looked up from reference TRBV18 and TRBJ2-2): NAGVMQNPRHLVRRRGQEARLRCSPMKGHSHVYWYRQLPEEGLKFMVYLQKENIIDESGMPKERFSAEFPKEGPSILRIQQVVRGDSAAYFCASSPVYTNTGELFFGEGSRLTVL.